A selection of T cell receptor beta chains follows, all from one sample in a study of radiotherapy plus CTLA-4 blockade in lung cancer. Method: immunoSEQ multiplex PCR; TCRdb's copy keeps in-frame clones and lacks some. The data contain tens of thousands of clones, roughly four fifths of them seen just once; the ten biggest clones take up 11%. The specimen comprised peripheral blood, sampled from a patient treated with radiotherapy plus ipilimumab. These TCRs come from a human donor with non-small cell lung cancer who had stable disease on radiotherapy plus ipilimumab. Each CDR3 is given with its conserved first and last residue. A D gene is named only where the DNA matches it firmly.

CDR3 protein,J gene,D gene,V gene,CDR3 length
CASSRSGDGNYGYTF,TRBJ1-2,NA,TRBV27,15
CASSLGAGSFEKLFF,TRBJ1-4,NA,TRBV7-9,15
CASSHEGQAYGYTF,TRBJ1-2,TRBD1,TRBV6-5,14
CASSDLRTSNEKLFF,TRBJ1-4,NA,TRBV27,15
CASSEFSGDGNQPQHF,TRBJ1-5,NA,TRBV25-1,16
CASSIRDGQPQHF,TRBJ1-5,NA,TRBV18,13
CASSTDTRNYGYTF,TRBJ1-2,NA,TRBV19,14
CASRTAHGGNEKLFF,TRBJ1-4,NA,TRBV4-2,15
CASSQKRGGSTDTQYF,TRBJ2-3,NA,TRBV14,16
CASSELVRGGGPLHF,TRBJ1-6,NA,TRBV6-1,15
CASSAGTAGNTIYF,TRBJ1-3,TRBD1,TRBV10-1,14
CASSQGGPRDTEAFF,TRBJ1-1,NA,TRBV4-3,15
CASGTENTEAFF,TRBJ1-1,NA,TRBV7-9,12
CASSLGSGGNTIYF,TRBJ1-3,NA,TRBV7-3,14
CASSFPAGEIETQYF,TRBJ2-5,TRBD2,TRBV5-4,15
CASSLAGWVSYGYTF,TRBJ1-2,NA,TRBV5-6,15
CASKRGENTEAFF,TRBJ1-1,NA,TRBV19,13
CASSYSRDTQYF,TRBJ2-3,NA,TRBV6-6,12
CASRKRTGNNSLLHF,TRBJ1-6,TRBD1,TRBV19,15
CASSQDTNTEAFF,TRBJ1-1,NA,TRBV4-2,13
CALIPGTGVLGTQYF,TRBJ2-5,TRBD1,TRBV6-1,15
CASSLALRGGSGNTIYF,TRBJ1-3,NA,TRBV7-8,17
CASSLNRGGGGNQPQHF,TRBJ1-5,TRBD1,TRBV28,17
CATSRPGLEAFF,TRBJ1-1,NA,TRBV15,12
CASSQEGQSSYNSPLHF,TRBJ1-6,NA,TRBV4-1,17
CASSETGGNTDTQYF,TRBJ2-3,NA,TRBV2,15
CASRGTGLSRWNQPQHF,TRBJ1-5,TRBD1,TRBV19,17
CASSGGGKGGRNQPQHF,TRBJ1-5,NA,TRBV6-1,17